This TCR beta chain was identified in a study of OX40 agonist ivuxolimab in advanced cancers. The CDR3 runs to 13 residues. V was trimmed by 0 bases and J by 3 bases, leaving 4 bases between them. Germline values: CDR1 KGHSH, CDR2 LQKENI. The protocol was immunoSEQ multiplex PCR, while the TCRdb copy is restricted to in-frame clones and leaves out a portion. The sample comprises under 100,000 clones, more than 80% of which are singletons, and approximately 2.3% rests with the top ten. This chain uses TRBV18 with TRBJ2-3; D unresolved. The source is an adult with an advanced solid tumor such as melanoma, head and neck, liver or kidney cancer. This specimen was CD4+ or CD8+ T cells sorted from blood, taken in a trial of the OX40 agonist ivuxolimab. Here the CDR3 reads CASSPPSTDTQYF. The CDR3, as DNA: TGTGCCAGCTCACCACCGTCGACAGATACGCAGTATTTT. Using reference TRBV18 and TRBJ2-3 for the parts outside the CDR3, the full variable domain is NAGVMQNPRHLVRRRGQEARLRCSPMKGHSHVYWYRQLPEEGLKFMVYLQKENIIDESGMPKERFSAEFPKEGPSILRIQQVVRGDSAAYFCASSPPSTDTQYFGPGTRLTVL.